One and the same sample provided the 26 T cell receptor beta chains below, sequenced in a study of CD8 T cells in ankylosing spondylitis. For these TCRs, the target antigens are not known. TCRdb re-called the 5' RACE reads with MiXCR, one entry per CDR3 protein. The sample contains roughly 700,000 distinct CDR3 sequences, around 20% of which appear only once. Overall study results and limits: Fewer than ten highly homologous variants made up a TCR beta motif that seemed to typify ankylosing spondylitis blood.

The sequenced sample consisted of blood, either unsorted or a sorted T cell fraction (not recorded which). Receptor source: a male donor with ankylosing spondylitis.

This chain joins TRBV19 and TRBJ2-7; D unclear. The CDR3 loop spans 14 amino acids. Per the germline V gene, CDR1 is LNHDA and CDR2 is SQIVND (reference sequence). Trimming cost V 4 bases and J 0 bases, with 10 bases left between them. The CDR3: CASSTDLDSYEQYF. The CDR3 bases are TGTGCCAGTAGTACGGACCTTGACTCCTACGAGCAGTACTTC.

A few counts support this clonotype. This chain joins TRBV10-3 and TRBJ2-1; 9 positions agree with TRBD2. From germline, CDR1 is ENHRY and CDR2 SYGVKD. This CDR3 is built from 16 residues. The junction had 3 bases not matched to a gene; V was cut back by 0 bases and J by 3 bases. The CDR3: CAISESFSGSYNEQFF. In DNA form, the CDR3 reads TGTGCCATCAGTGAGTCGTTTAGCGGGAGCTACAATGAGCAGTTCTTC.

This clonotype appeared a few times. The gene calls are TRBV5-6 and TRBJ2-7; 9 bases map to TRBD1. CDR3 length: 17 residues. The germline V gene encodes CDR1 SGHDT and CDR2 YYEEEE. V lost 0 bases and J lost 0; bases outside the gene matches: 7. CDR3 sequence (DNA): TGTGCCAGCAGCTTGGAGGGACAGGGCTGGACCTCCTACGAGCAGTACTTC. It codes for CASSLEGQGWTSYEQYF. Variable domain in full (rest from reference TRBV5-6 and TRBJ2-7): DAGVTQSPTHLIKTRGQQVTLRCSPKSGHDTVSWYQQALGQGPQFIFQYYEEEERQRGNFPDRFSGHQFPNYSSELNVNALLLGDSALYLCASSLEGQGWTSYEQYFGPGTRLTVT.

The chain links TRBV20-1 to TRBJ2-7, with D unresolved. This CDR3 spans 15 amino acids. V was cut by 2 bases and J by 7 bases, with 21 bases left in between. The germline CDR1 and CDR2 sequences are DFQATT and SNEGSKA (reference sequence). CDR3 sequence: CSARLHKVQSEEQYF. In DNA form, the CDR3 reads TGCAGTGCTAGACTTCACAAGGTCCAGTCGGAGGAGCAGTACTTC.

V gene TRBV18 combines with J gene TRBJ2-2, with 7 positions matching TRBD2. This CDR3 is 15 amino acids long. V shed 2 bases and J 5 bases; nucleotides not matched to a gene: 5. Germline CDR1 and CDR2: KGHSH and LQKENI. Here the CDR3 reads CASSPASGKTGELFF. CDR3 bases: TGTGCCAGCTCACCAGCTAGCGGAAAGACCGGGGAGCTGTTTTTT. The full variable domain, completed using reference TRBV18 and TRBJ2-2, is NAGVMQNPRHLVRRRGQEARLRCSPMKGHSHVYWYRQLPEEGLKFMVYLQKENIIDESGMPKERFSAEFPKEGPSILRIQQVVRGDSAAYFCASSPASGKTGELFFGEGSRLTVL.

The chain links TRBV7-9 to TRBJ2-5; 14 nucleotides line up with TRBD2. Germline V gene sequence: CDR1 SEHNR, CDR2 FQNEAQ (reference sequence). V shed 7 bases, J shed 4 bases, and the junction held 8 bases outside the gene matches. CDR3 length: 16 residues. This chain's CDR3 is CASTLGLAGGIETQYF. As DNA, the CDR3 is TGTGCCAGCACCCTAGGACTAGCGGGAGGTATAGAGACCCAGTACTTC.

This rearrangement joins TRBV5-5 to TRBJ2-7, with D possibly being TRBD1 (6 bases). Germline CDR1 reads SGHKS; CDR2 reads YYEKEE (reference sequence). The V end lost 4 bases, the J end lost 6 bases, and 20 bases lay between the germline ends. This CDR3 is built from 15 residues. The CDR3 here is CASSVAGTTPLEQYF. The CDR3, as DNA: TGTGCCAGCAGCGTGGCCGGGACAACCCCACTCGAGCAGTACTTC.

V gene TRBV5-1 combines with J gene TRBJ2-7; no clear D. Germline V gives CDR1 SGHRS, CDR2 YFSETQ. CDR3 length: 15 amino acids. V was shortened by 4 bases and J by 3 bases, with 17 bases between the two germline ends. This CDR3 is CASSTLSAQDYEQYF. The CDR3 coding sequence is TGCGCCAGCAGCACCTTGTCAGCCCAAGACTACGAGCAGTACTTC.

This clonotype was detected ten times or more. This chain joins TRBV29-1 and TRBJ2-5; TRBD1 aligns across 7 bases. This CDR3 region has 12 residues. Germline CDR1 and CDR2: SQVTM and ANQGSEA. With V trimmed by 7 bases and J by 2 bases, 4 bases remained unmatched. CDR3 nucleotides: TGCAGCGCTGGGACAGCACAAGAGACCCAGTACTTC. Its translation: CSAGTAQETQYF. Variable domain in full (rest from reference TRBV29-1 and TRBJ2-5): SAVISQKPSRDICQRGTSLTIQCQVDSQVTMMFWYRQQPGQSLTLIATANQGSEATYESGFVIDKFPISRPNLTFSTLTVSNMSPEDSSIYLCSAGTAQETQYFGPGTRLLVL.

This clonotype was seen repeatedly, ten times or more. V gene TRBV5-1 combines with J gene TRBJ2-2, with 11 bases fitting TRBD2. Germline values: CDR1 SGHRS, CDR2 YFSETQ. The CDR3 length is 16 residues. V lost 1 base and J lost 4; bases outside the gene matches: 3. CDR3 amino acids: CASSLFGTSGTGELFF. The CDR3 DNA reads TGCGCCAGCAGCTTGTTCGGGACTAGCGGCACCGGGGAGCTGTTTTTT.

This clonotype occurred a few times. The rearrangement joins TRBV5-1 to TRBJ2-2, with 9 bases fitting TRBD1. The CDR3 spans 15 residues. J lost 6 bases, V lost 4 bases, and 7 bases had no gene match. Germline loops: CDR1 SGHRS, CDR2 YFSETQ. CDR3 residues: CASSTGQGSSGELFF. CDR3 nucleotides: TGCGCCAGCAGCACCGGACAGGGGTCGTCCGGGGAGCTGTTTTTT.

This clonotype was observed many times. The chain uses TRBV20-1 and TRBJ2-7; 7 positions match TRBD1. Unmatched junction bases numbered 14, after V lost 4 bases and J lost 2 bases. The germline gives CDR1 DFQATT, CDR2 SNEGSKA (reference sequence). The CDR3 is 16 amino acids. The CDR3 bases are TGCAGTGCTATACACCCGGACAGGATAAATCCCTACGAGCAGTACTTC. Its translation: CSAIHPDRINPYEQYF.

V gene TRBV6-1 combines with J gene TRBJ1-1, with a possible D match to TRBD1 (6 bases). The germline gives CDR1 MNHNS, CDR2 SASEGT. Trimming removed 6 bases from V and 6 bases from J, with 14 bases in between. The CDR3 is 13 residues long. Written as DNA, the CDR3 is TGTGCCAGCAGCCGTTCCGGGACACCTGAAGCTTTCTTT. Protein product: CASSRSGTPEAFF.

Only a few counts were recorded for this clonotype. The chain recombines TRBV7-2 with TRBJ2-1, with unresolved D. In germline, CDR1 is SGHTA, CDR2 FQGNSA. V dropped 1 base and J dropped 6 bases, with 7 bases sitting between them. The length of the CDR3 is 13 residues. The CDR3 nucleotides are TGTGCCAGCAGCTTAGACAAAGTCAATGAGCAGTTCTTC. It codes for CASSLDKVNEQFF.

This clonotype was seen a few times. V is TRBV25-1 and J is TRBJ1-4; D remains ambiguous. The germline V gene encodes CDR1 MGHDK and CDR2 SYGVNS. The CDR3 extends over 14 amino acids. The ends were cut back, 5 bases at V and 7 bases at J, with 14 bases in the middle. The CDR3 nucleotides read TGTGCCAGCAGTTGGGAAGGGAATAGTGAAAAACTGTTTTTT. Residues: CASSWEGNSEKLFF.

The chain has TRBV9 and TRBJ2-1, with 11 bases aligning to TRBD2. This CDR3 comprises 16 residues. Per germline, CDR1 SGDLS and CDR2 YYNGEE. The ends lost 4 bases at V and 6 bases at J; junction bases unmatched: 9. CDR3 region: CASSLGQLAGGNEQFF. The CDR3 nucleotides read TGTGCCAGCAGCCTAGGGCAGCTAGCGGGAGGCAATGAGCAGTTCTTC.

J is TRBJ2-7 and V is TRBV3-1; 7 bases map to TRBD1. Germline assignment: CDR1 LGHDT and CDR2 YNNKEL (reference sequence). After removal of 2 bases from V and 2 bases from J, the junction contained 9 bases not matched to a gene. CDR3 size: 16 residues. CDR3 in amino acids: CASSQFGDSTPYEQYF. For the CDR3, the DNA is TGTGCCAGCAGCCAATTTGGGGACAGTACTCCCTACGAGCAGTACTTC.

This clonotype was seen ten or more times. The chain carries TRBV12-3 or TRBV12-4 and TRBJ2-5, with D unresolved. V lost 2 bases, J lost 2 bases, and 9 bases lay in between. The CDR3 sequence is 14 residues long. The DNA for the CDR3 is TGTGCCAGCAGTTTATTGGGGTTACAAGAGACCCAGTACTTC. Protein: CASSLLGLQETQYF.

The rearrangement joins TRBV28 to TRBJ2-3; no clear D. Germline assignment: CDR1 MDHEN and CDR2 SYDVKM. V was shortened by 8 bases and J by 4 bases, with 16 bases between the two germline ends. This CDR3 comprises 14 residues. DNA for the CDR3: TGTGCCAGCGGTGGGGTACCCGGCGCAGATACGCAGTATTTT. Amino acids: CASGGVPGADTQYF.

This clonotype was detected only a few times. The chain is built from TRBV6-5 and TRBJ1-4; no reliable D call. V dropped 3 bases and J dropped 1 base, with 12 bases sitting between them. The CDR3 has 16 amino acids. Germline CDR1 is MNHEY and CDR2 is SVGAGI. As DNA, the CDR3 is TGTGCCAGCAGTTATCCTAAGGGAGGAACTAATGAAAAACTGTTTTTT. The encoded protein is CASSYPKGGTNEKLFF.

V gene TRBV5-1 combines with J gene TRBJ2-1; 8 bases match TRBD2. Trimming cost V 1 base and J 7 bases; bases outside gene matches: 7. Germline V gives CDR1 SGHRS, CDR2 YFSETQ. The CDR3 sequence is 15 residues long. The CDR3 DNA follows: TGCGCCAGCAGCTTGTCAGCGGGGGCGGGAAATGAGCAGTTCTTC. Amino acid sequence: CASSLSAGAGNEQFF.

The table lists this clonotype with a few counts. The rearrangement joins TRBV27 to TRBJ2-7; possible D gene TRBD2, 6 bases. Germline CDR1 is MNHEY and CDR2 is SMNVEV (reference sequence). V dropped 6 bases and J dropped 3 bases, with 15 bases sitting between them. This CDR3 contains 14 residues. The CDR3 DNA reads as TGTGCCAGCAGCCATGCCGGGACTCACTACGAGCAGTACTTC. Translation: CASSHAGTHYEQYF.

V is TRBV7-3 and J is TRBJ2-3; TRBD2 matches 13 bases. The CDR3 contains 16 residues. V shed 5 bases, J shed 7 bases, and the junction held 9 bases outside the gene matches. Germline CDR1 SGHTA, CDR2 FQGTGA. The CDR3 is CASSPSGLAGSNTQYF. The CDR3 DNA follows: TGTGCCAGCAGCCCCTCGGGACTAGCGGGATCAAATACGCAGTATTTT.

The chain joins TRBV10-3 to TRBJ2-7; the match to TRBD1 covers 7 bases. This CDR3 is 16 amino acids long. V gave up 4 bases and J gave up 4 bases; unmatched junction bases: 13. Per germline, CDR1 ENHRY and CDR2 SYGVKD. CDR3 region: CAISGVTGTNQYEQYF. CDR3 DNA sequence: TGTGCCATCAGTGGGGTGACAGGGACAAACCAATACGAGCAGTACTTC.

The chain links TRBV27 to TRBJ2-2, with 8 bases that match TRBD2. The V gene end was trimmed by 5 bases and the J gene end by 4 bases; junction bases not matched to a gene: 9. This CDR3 has 16 residues. Germline V gene data show CDR1 as MNHEY and CDR2 as SMNVEV (reference sequence). The CDR3 loop reads CASSLLREAGTGELFF. As DNA, the CDR3 is TGTGCCAGCAGTCTATTGCGGGAGGCGGGCACCGGGGAGCTGTTTTTT.

This clonotype showed up just a few times. The chain links TRBV6-1 to TRBJ2-6, with D perhaps TRBD1 or TRBD2 (5 bases each). Germline V gene data show CDR1 as MNHNS and CDR2 as SASEGT. The length of the CDR3 is 14 residues. Trimming took off 9 bases at V and 3 bases at J, with 12 bases between the two ends. CDR3 protein: CASSGRSGANVLTF. In DNA form, the CDR3 reads TGTGCCAGTTCGGGGCGAAGTGGGGCCAACGTCCTGACTTTC.